This note documents a single T cell receptor (beta chain) sequence. Its antigen is not known. The data derive from a study of metastatic and nonmetastatic thyroid tumors. Looking at the study overall: Peripheral blood and tumor or nodule samples from malignant and benign thyroid patients were compared.

Study conclusions and caveats: According to reports, the diversity of TCR beta was significantly higher in malignant thyroid tumors than in benign nodules, and this held in both blood and tumor samples.

TCRdb re-clonotyped the PCR reads through MiXCR. Among tens of thousands of clones listed, 3.5% to 4.5% were seen once. In germline, CDR1 is KGHSH, CDR2 LQKENI. This CDR3 has 13 amino acids. V lost 2 bases, J lost 6 bases, and 8 bases lay in between. Thyroid surgery was preceded by no treatment in any patient. J is TRBJ2-1 and V is TRBV18; D is unresolved. The sample was blood. The TCR comes from a female donor with papillary thyroid cancer or a benign thyroid nodule (not recorded which). Some clones in this sample may be carry-over from other donors' samples. CDR3 residues: CASSPWSSNEQFF. CDR3 sequence (DNA): TGTGCCAGCTCACCATGGAGCAGCAATGAGCAGTTCTTC.